This T cell receptor (beta chain) was captured in a study of T cells in localized non-small cell lung cancer. Points from the study as a whole: Heterogeneity stays possible, as sequencing covered only one tumor region. Within adjacent lung there appeared a median approximately 58 of the top 100 tumor clones. Compared with tumor, uninvolved adjacent lung displayed greater T cell clonality, ranking highest overall.

The method was immunoSEQ multiplex PCR; TCRdb's version includes in-frame clones alone and lacks a portion of them. Of about 41,000 clones detected, about 83% appear once; the ten largest clones hold 7% to 8.5%. V shed 3 bases and J 8 bases; nucleotides not matched to a gene: 11. From germline, CDR1 is SGHRS and CDR2 YFSETQ. The CDR3 loop spans 15 amino acids. A remark on this clone: The target antigen is unknown.

This sample comprised PBMCs, obtained before any cancer treatment. The sequence was obtained from a man between 40 and 70 years old with stage II lung adenocarcinoma. The chain has TRBV5-1 and TRBJ1-2; 9 bases are shared with TRBD1. The CDR3, as DNA: TGCGCCAGCAGCTCCTCCGGGACAGGGATTGGAGGCTACACCTTC. Translated: CASSSSGTGIGGYTF. Full variable domain (remainder filled in from reference TRBV5-1 and TRBJ1-2): KAGVTQTPRYLIKTRGQQVTLSCSPISGHRSVSWYQQTPGQGLQFLFEYFSETQRNKGNFPGRFSGRQFSNSRSEMNVSTLELGDSALYLCASSSSGTGIGGYTFGSGTRLTVV.